This TCR beta chain originates from a study of glioma-infiltrating T cells after dendritic cell vaccination. The PCR used 60 V beta and 13 J beta primers. Only in-frame clones appear in the TCRdb table, and some are missing; sequencing was by immunoSEQ multiplex PCR. Among under 5,000 clones listed, about 93% were seen once. V gave up 4 bases and J gave up 4 bases; unmatched junction bases: 11. The CDR3 is 16 amino acids. Germline CDR1 is SGHDN and CDR2 is FVKESK. Blood PBMC samples: pre-vaccination, two weeks post third vaccination, and at tumor progression. This sample comprised blood, obtained before dendritic cell vaccination. The V call is TRBV14, the J call TRBJ1-2, with 8 bases identical to TRBD1. This receptor was identified in a human donor with glioblastoma. This CDR3 reads CASSPTVGQGLYGYTF. Written as DNA, the CDR3 is TGTGCCAGCAGCCCGACGGTCGGACAGGGCCTCTATGGCTACACCTTC.